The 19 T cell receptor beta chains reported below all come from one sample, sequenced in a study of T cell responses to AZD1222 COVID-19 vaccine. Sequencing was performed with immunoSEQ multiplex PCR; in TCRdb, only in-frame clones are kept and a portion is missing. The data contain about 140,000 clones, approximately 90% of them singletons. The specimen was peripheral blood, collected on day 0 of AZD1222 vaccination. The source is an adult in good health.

CDR3: CASSLGPRNQPQHF. As DNA, the CDR3 is TGTGCCAGCAGCTTGGGACCCAGAAATCAGCCCCAGCATTTT. V and J are TRBV5-4 and TRBJ1-5; D is unclear. Trimming pared 0 bases from V and 4 bases from J, leaving 8 bases between. CDR3 size: 14 residues. CDR1 and CDR2 from the germline V gene are SGHNT and YYREEE (reference sequence).

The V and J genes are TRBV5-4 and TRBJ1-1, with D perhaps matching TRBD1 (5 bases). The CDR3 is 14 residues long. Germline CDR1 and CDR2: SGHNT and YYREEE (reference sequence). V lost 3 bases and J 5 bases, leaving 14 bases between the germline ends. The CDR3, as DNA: TGTGCCAGCAGCTGGGGGACGGGCGGGACTGAAGCTTTCTTT. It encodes CASSWGTGGTEAFF.

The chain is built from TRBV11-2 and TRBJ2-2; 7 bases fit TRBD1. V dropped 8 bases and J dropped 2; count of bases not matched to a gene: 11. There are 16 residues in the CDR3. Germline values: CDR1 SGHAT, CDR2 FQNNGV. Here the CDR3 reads CASSPEGTVNTGELFF. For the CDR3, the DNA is TGTGCCAGCTCACCAGAGGGGACAGTTAACACCGGGGAGCTGTTTTTT. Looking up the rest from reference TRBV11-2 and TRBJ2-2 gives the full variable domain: EAGVAQSPRYKIIEKRQSVAFWCNPISGHATLYWYQQILGQGPKLLIQFQNNGVVDDSQLPKDRFSAERLKGVDSTLKIQPAKLEDSAVYLCASSPEGTVNTGELFFGEGSRLTVL.

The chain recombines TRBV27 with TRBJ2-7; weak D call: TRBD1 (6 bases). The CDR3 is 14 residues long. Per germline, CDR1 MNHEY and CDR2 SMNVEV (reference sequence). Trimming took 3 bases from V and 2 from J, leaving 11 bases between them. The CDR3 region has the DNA TGTGCCAGCAGTTTTCGAAGACAGGCCTACGAGCAGTACTTC. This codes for CASSFRRQAYEQYF.

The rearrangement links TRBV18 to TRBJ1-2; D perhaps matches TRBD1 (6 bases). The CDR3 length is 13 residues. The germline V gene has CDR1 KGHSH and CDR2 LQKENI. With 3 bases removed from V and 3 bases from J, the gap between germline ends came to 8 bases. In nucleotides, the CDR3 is TGTGCCAGCTCACCGAGACAGGACTATGGCTACACCTTC. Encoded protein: CASSPRQDYGYTF.

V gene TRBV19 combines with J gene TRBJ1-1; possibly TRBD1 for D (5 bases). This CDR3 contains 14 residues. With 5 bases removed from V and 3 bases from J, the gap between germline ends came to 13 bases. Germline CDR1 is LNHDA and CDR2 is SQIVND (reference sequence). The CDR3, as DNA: TGTGCCAGTAGTCTCTACCTGGGGGACACTGAAGCTTTCTTT. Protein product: CASSLYLGDTEAFF.

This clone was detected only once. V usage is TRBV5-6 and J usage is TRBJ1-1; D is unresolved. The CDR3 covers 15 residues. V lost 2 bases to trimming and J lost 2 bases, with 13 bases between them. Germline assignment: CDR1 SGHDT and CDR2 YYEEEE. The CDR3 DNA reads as TGTGCCAGCAGCTTCCTGGACGCGGGAAACACTGAAGCTTTCTTT. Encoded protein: CASSFLDAGNTEAFF.

The CDR3 here is CASSPWTGQETQYF. The CDR3 DNA sequence: TGTGCCAGCAGCCCCTGGACAGGACAAGAGACCCAGTACTTC. V usage is TRBV13 and J usage is TRBJ2-5, with 7 nucleotides matching TRBD1. Germline V gives CDR1 PRHDT, CDR2 FYEKMQ (reference sequence). The CDR3 is 14 amino acids. The J segment lost 2 bases and the V segment lost 5 bases, leaving 5 bases of the junction unmatched.

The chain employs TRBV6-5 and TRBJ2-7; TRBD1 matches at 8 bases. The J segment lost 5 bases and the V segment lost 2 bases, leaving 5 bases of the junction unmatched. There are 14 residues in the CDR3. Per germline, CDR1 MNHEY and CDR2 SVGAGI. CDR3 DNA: TGTGCCAGCAGTTACGGGGACAGGCCCCACGAGCAGTACTTC. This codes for CASSYGDRPHEQYF.

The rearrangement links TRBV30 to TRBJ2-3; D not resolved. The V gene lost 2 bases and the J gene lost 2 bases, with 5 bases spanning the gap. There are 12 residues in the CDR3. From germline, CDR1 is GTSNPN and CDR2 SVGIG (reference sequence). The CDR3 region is CAWSPDTDTQYF. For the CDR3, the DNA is TGTGCCTGGAGTCCAGACACAGATACGCAGTATTTT.

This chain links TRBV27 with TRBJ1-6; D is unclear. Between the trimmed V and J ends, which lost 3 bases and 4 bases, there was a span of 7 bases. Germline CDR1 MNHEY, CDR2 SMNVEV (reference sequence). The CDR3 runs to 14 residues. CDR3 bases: TGTGCCAGCAGTTTGGGCCAGTATAATTCACCCCTCCACTTT. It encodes CASSLGQYNSPLHF.

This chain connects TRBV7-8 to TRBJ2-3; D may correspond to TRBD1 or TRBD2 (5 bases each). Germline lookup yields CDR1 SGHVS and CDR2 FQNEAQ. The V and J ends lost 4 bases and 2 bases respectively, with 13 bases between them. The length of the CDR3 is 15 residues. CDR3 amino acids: CASSYRDHHTDTQYF. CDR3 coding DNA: TGTGCCAGCAGCTACCGGGACCATCACACAGATACGCAGTATTTT.

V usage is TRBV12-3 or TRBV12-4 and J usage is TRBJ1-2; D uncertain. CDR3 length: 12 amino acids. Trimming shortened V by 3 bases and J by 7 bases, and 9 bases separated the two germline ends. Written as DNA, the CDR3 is TGTGCCAGCAGTTTTGAGGCGGTTGGCTACACCTTC. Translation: CASSFEAVGYTF.

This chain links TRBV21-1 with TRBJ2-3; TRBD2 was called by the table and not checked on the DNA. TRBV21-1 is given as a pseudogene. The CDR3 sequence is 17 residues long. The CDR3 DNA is TGTGCCAGCAGCACTCAGGGGACTAGCCCTAGCACAGATACGCAGTATTTT. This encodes CASSTQGTSPSTDTQYF.

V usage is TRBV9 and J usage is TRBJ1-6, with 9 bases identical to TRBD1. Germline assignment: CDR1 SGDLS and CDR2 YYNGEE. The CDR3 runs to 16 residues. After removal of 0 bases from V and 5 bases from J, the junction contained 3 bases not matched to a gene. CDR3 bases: TGTGCCAGCAGCGTAGAAGGACAGGGGAATAATTCACCCCTCCACTTT. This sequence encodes CASSVEGQGNNSPLHF.

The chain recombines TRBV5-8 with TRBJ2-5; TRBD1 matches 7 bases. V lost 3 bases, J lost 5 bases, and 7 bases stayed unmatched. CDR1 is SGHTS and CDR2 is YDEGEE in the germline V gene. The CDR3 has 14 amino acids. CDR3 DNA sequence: TGTGCCAGCAGCTGGGACAGCTCAGGGGAGACCCAGTACTTC. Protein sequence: CASSWDSSGETQYF.

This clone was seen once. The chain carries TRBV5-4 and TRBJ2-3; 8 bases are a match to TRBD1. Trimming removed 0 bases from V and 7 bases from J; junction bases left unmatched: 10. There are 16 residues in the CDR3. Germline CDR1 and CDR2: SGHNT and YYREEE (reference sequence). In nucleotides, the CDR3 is TGTGCCAGCAGCTTGGGGGCCGGACAGGGCATGTATACGCAGTATTTT. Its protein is CASSLGAGQGMYTQYF.

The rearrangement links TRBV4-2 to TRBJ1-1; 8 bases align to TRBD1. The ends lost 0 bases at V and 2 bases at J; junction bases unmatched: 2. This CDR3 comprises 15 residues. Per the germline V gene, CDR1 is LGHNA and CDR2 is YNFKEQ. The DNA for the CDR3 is TGTGCCAGCAGCCAAGATGCAGGGGGCAACACTGAAGCTTTCTTT. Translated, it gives CASSQDAGGNTEAFF.

DNA for the CDR3: TGTGCCAGCAGTCACGACAGGGGCTATGGCTACACCTTC. Its translation is CASSHDRGYGYTF. The rearrangement links TRBV6-2 or TRBV6-3 to TRBJ1-2; 8 nucleotides line up with TRBD1. V dropped 5 bases and J dropped 4; count of bases not matched to a gene: 3. Germline values: CDR1 MNHEY, CDR2 SVGEGT. The CDR3 length is 13 residues.